The TCR beta chain under discussion was sequenced for a study of CD4 T cells in relation to SARS-CoV-2 and coronaviruses. The overall study: ViraFEST: approximately 10-day antigen culture of PBMCs, then TCR beta CDR3 sequencing. The HLA restriction of the shared crossreactive spike epitopes was mapped. Findings and limits, study-wide: Monoreactive clones expanded significantly more to SARS-CoV-2 than crossreactive clones did.

Measured with immunoSEQ multiplex PCR; TCRdb has only the in-frame clones, and not every one. The top ten clones hold more than 15% of a sample with some 21,000 clones, roughly 80% of them seen once. A word on this clone: Its antigen is unidentified.

CDR1 is MNHEY and CDR2 is SVGAGI in the germline V gene. V lost 8 bases, J lost 8 bases, and 11 bases stayed unmatched. CDR3 length: 15 amino acids. Unexposed donor CD4+ T cells date from about 2010-2019, before the COVID-19 pandemic. CD4+ T cells were isolated from the cells after less than 13 days of culture. Testing used SARS-CoV-2 S/N and four cold-coronavirus spikes on unexposed-donor CD4+ T cells, cells permitting. Sequenced sample: CD4+ T cells from PBMCs, cultured in vitro. The chain joins TRBV6-5 to TRBJ2-1, with 11 bases aligning to TRBD1. The sequence came from a human donor in good health. Here the CDR3 reads CASGPRTGGADEQFF. DNA of the CDR3: TGTGCCAGCGGTCCTCGGACAGGGGGCGCGGATGAGCAGTTCTTC.